One and the same sample provided the 29 T cell receptor beta chains below, sequenced in a study of cytomegalovirus exposure and HLA in healthy donors. The PCR employed 60 Vbeta primers together with 13 Jbeta primers. The assay was immunoSEQ multiplex PCR, and TCRdb's table has in-frame clones only and misses some. This table has under 150,000 clones, around 84% appearing once. The sequenced sample was PBMCs. The receptors shown here come from a boy between 2 and 15 years old in good health and CMV-seronegative.

This chain links TRBV6-6 with TRBJ2-2; D perhaps matches TRBD1 (6 bases). CDR1 and CDR2 from the germline V gene are MNHNY and SVGAGI (reference sequence). The CDR3 has 16 amino acids. V shed 5 bases and J shed 2 bases, with 15 bases lying between them. Written as DNA, the CDR3 is TGTGCCAGCAGTAACGGGGCAGGGGCCAACACCGGGGAGCTGTTTTTT. It codes for CASSNGAGANTGELFF.

The CDR3 is CASSPVIGRRTGELFF. CDR3 nucleotides: TGTGCCAGCTCACCGGTTATCGGGAGAAGGACCGGGGAGCTGTTTTTT. This chain links TRBV18 with TRBJ2-2; possible D gene TRBD2, 6 bases. V lost 3 bases and J 5 bases, leaving 16 bases between the germline ends. CDR3 length: 16 residues. Looked up from germline, CDR1 is KGHSH and CDR2 is LQKENI.

The chain couples TRBV2 to TRBJ2-5; D ambiguous. CDR3 size: 11 residues. Germline CDR1 reads SNHLY; CDR2 reads FYNNEI. V lost 6 bases and J lost 12, with 14 bases in between. CDR3 sequence: CASSAVSWEYF. The CDR3 nucleotides read TGTGCCAGCAGCGCGGTTAGTTGGGAGTACTTC.

The chain employs TRBV19 and TRBJ1-2, with a tentative D call TRBD1 (5 bases). The CDR3 runs to 12 residues. The germline V gene has CDR1 LNHDA and CDR2 SQIVND (reference sequence). Trimming removed 11 bases from V and 6 bases from J, with 16 bases in between. Here the CDR3 DNA reads TGTGCCGCAGGCGGGGGTAATCATGGCTACACCTTC. Protein product: CAAGGGNHGYTF.

The chain joins TRBV7-2 to TRBJ2-5, with 10 bases identical to TRBD1. The V and J ends lost 2 bases and 7 bases, in that order; junction bases with no gene match: 10. CDR1 is SGHTA, CDR2 FQGNSA, per germline. The CDR3 is 16 amino acids. CDR3 DNA sequence: TGTGCCAGCAGCTTAAGGGACAGGGGATCCAAAGGGACCCAGTACTTC. Protein product: CASSLRDRGSKGTQYF.

In nucleotides, the CDR3 is TGTGCCAGCAGCTTATTTGGAGACCCCTACAATGAGCAGTTCTTC. Its translation is CASSLFGDPYNEQFF. The chain has TRBV7-2 and TRBJ2-1, with no clear D. Looked up from germline, CDR1 is SGHTA and CDR2 is FQGNSA. Trimming removed 2 bases at V and 2 bases at J, with 10 bases between. The CDR3 has 15 amino acids.

In its sample, this clone was seen a few times. A junction end diverges from the germline sequence, so it may reflect a read error. The chain employs TRBV5-1 and TRBJ1-4; D uncertain. Germline loops: CDR1 SGHRS, CDR2 YFSETQ. There are 14 residues in the CDR3. CDR3 DNA: TGCGCCAGCAGCCCCCCCGGTGCTAAAGAAAAACTGTTTTTT. This codes for CASSPPGAKEKLFF.

This sequence joins TRBV11-2 and TRBJ1-1; D not certain. Trimming took off 5 bases at V and 11 bases at J, with 18 bases between the two ends. CDR1 is SGHAT and CDR2 is FQNNGV in the germline V gene. The CDR3 extends over 13 amino acids. DNA for the CDR3: TGTGCCAGCAGCAAAATAAAACGCGACGGGGCTTTCTTT. This encodes CASSKIKRDGAFF.

The chain combines TRBV6-1 with TRBJ1-2, with 8 bases fitting TRBD1. CDR3 size: 17 residues. The germline V gene has CDR1 MNHNS and CDR2 SASEGT. Trimming took 1 base from V and 6 from J; bases not matched to a gene: 13. Here the CDR3 reads CASSEGGRQGLRDGYTF. CDR3 nucleotides: TGTGCCAGCAGTGAAGGTGGGCGACAGGGGTTGCGAGATGGCTACACCTTC.

The rearrangement joins TRBV7-9 to TRBJ2-7; the match to TRBD1 covers 7 bases. Germline-derived CDR1 and CDR2 are SEHNR and FQNEAQ (reference sequence). CDR3 length equals 15 residues. V lost 5 bases to trimming and J lost 2 bases; unmatched junction nucleotides: 9. In DNA, the CDR3 is TGTGCCAGCAGCACGGACAGGAGTAGGACCTACGAGCAGTACTTC. Its protein product is CASSTDRSRTYEQYF.

V and J are TRBV18 and TRBJ2-7; D is possibly TRBD1 (6 bases). Per germline, CDR1 KGHSH and CDR2 LQKENI. The V and J ends lost 4 bases and 7 bases respectively, with 14 bases between them. This CDR3 region has 13 residues. CDR3 residues: CASSRTAQGEQYF. The CDR3 DNA reads as TGTGCCAGCTCACGGACTGCCCAGGGGGAGCAGTACTTC.

Written as DNA, the CDR3 is TGCGCCAGCAGCTTGGGGGTAGCGGGAGGCTACGAGCAGTACTTC. It yields the protein CASSLGVAGGYEQYF. J is TRBJ2-7 and V is TRBV5-1; 10 positions match TRBD2. Germline loops: CDR1 SGHRS, CDR2 YFSETQ. V was pared by 0 bases and J by 3 bases, with 3 bases of the junction left unmatched. CDR3 length: 15 amino acids. The full variable domain, rest sourced from reference TRBV5-1 and TRBJ2-7, is KAGVTQTPRYLIKTRGQQVTLSCSPISGHRSVSWYQQTPGQGLQFLFEYFSETQRNKGNFPGRFSGRQFSNSRSEMNVSTLELGDSALYLCASSLGVAGGYEQYFGPGTRLTVT.

The CDR3 DNA reads as TGTGCCAGCAGCTTAAGTCGGCAGGGTGTCCTTAGCAATCAGCCCCAGCATTTT. It specifies CASSLSRQGVLSNQPQHF. V gene TRBV7-8 combines with J gene TRBJ1-5; D might be TRBD1 (5 bases). The V and J ends lost 2 bases and 0 bases respectively, with 17 bases between them. The CDR3 has 18 amino acids. CDR1 SGHVS and CDR2 FQNEAQ come from the germline V gene.

V and J are TRBV28 and TRBJ2-5, with TRBD2 identical over 11 bases. Germline loops: CDR1 MDHEN, CDR2 SYDVKM. The CDR3 has 16 residues. J gave up 3 bases and V 6 bases, and 9 bases lay outside the gene matches. DNA for the CDR3: TGTGCCAGCAGCTCCCCTGGGACTAGCGGAAAAGAGACCCAGTACTTC. Translating gives CASSSPGTSGKETQYF.

The rearrangement uses TRBV27 and TRBJ2-2; maybe TRBD2 (5 bases). The CDR3 loop spans 13 amino acids. Trimming took off 0 bases at V and 10 bases at J, with 9 bases between the two ends. CDR1 and CDR2 (germline): MNHEY, SMNVEV (reference sequence). In DNA form, the CDR3 reads TGTGCCAGCAGTTTATCGAGGAGGACGGAGCTGTTTTTT. Translating gives CASSLSRRTELFF.

CDR3 protein: CASSVGSGGYNEQFF. The CDR3 DNA follows: TGTGCCAGCAGCGTAGGAAGCGGGGGGTACAATGAGCAGTTCTTC. V gene TRBV9 combines with J gene TRBJ2-1, with TRBD2 matching over 9 bases. Germline CDR1 SGDLS, CDR2 YYNGEE. CDR3 length: 15 amino acids. The trim removed 0 bases at V and 4 bases at J, leaving 2 bases unmatched.

The V and J genes are TRBV19 and TRBJ2-5; 10 nucleotides align to TRBD1. The CDR3 is 15 residues long. Germline CDR1 LNHDA, CDR2 SQIVND (reference sequence). Losses at the gene ends were 5 bases for V and 2 bases for J; bases not matched to a gene: 5. CDR3 protein: CASSPPGQGQETQYF. CDR3 DNA: TGTGCCAGTAGTCCGCCGGGACAGGGGCAAGAGACCCAGTACTTC.

The rearrangement links TRBV27 to TRBJ1-5; unclear D gene. The CDR3 is 16 amino acids. V dropped 6 bases and J dropped 3 bases, with 18 bases sitting between them. CDR1 is MNHEY and CDR2 is SMNVEV in the germline V gene (reference sequence). The CDR3 spells CASRQGRHTINQPQHF. The CDR3 DNA follows: TGTGCCAGCAGACAAGGGAGACATACCATCAATCAGCCCCAGCATTTT.

The chain recombines TRBV5-4 with TRBJ2-7; D gene uncertain. Trimming stripped 1 base from V and 0 bases from J, with 8 bases between. This CDR3 is 14 amino acids long. Germline lookup yields CDR1 SGHNT and CDR2 YYREEE (reference sequence). In DNA, the CDR3 is TGTGCCAGCAGCTTGTCTTTCAGCTCCTACGAGCAGTACTTC. Protein sequence: CASSLSFSSYEQYF.

The rearrangement links TRBV7-9 to TRBJ1-2, with D unresolved. V was cut by 2 bases and J by 0 bases, with 13 bases left in between. CDR3 length equals 16 residues. Germline V lookup: CDR1 SEHNR, CDR2 FQNEAQ (reference sequence). The CDR3 region has the DNA TGTGCCAGCAGCTTAACAACAGACCCTTCTAACTATGGCTACACCTTC. This encodes CASSLTTDPSNYGYTF.

The gene calls are TRBV28 and TRBJ1-2; D perhaps matches TRBD1 (5 bases). V lost 7 bases and J lost 0, with 21 bases in between. Germline CDR1 reads MDHEN; CDR2 reads SYDVKM. This CDR3 region has 17 residues. CDR3 residues: CASIKPEGSPANYGYTF. The CDR3 coding sequence is TGTGCCAGCATTAAACCGGAGGGGAGCCCCGCTAACTATGGCTACACCTTC.

This clone was counted between two and nine times. The gene calls are TRBV6-1 and TRBJ2-3; 9 bases line up with TRBD2. CDR1 and CDR2 from the germline V gene are MNHNS and SASEGT. V shed 2 bases and J 4 bases; nucleotides not matched to a gene: 4. The CDR3 is made up of 15 amino acids. CDR3: CASSEQRGASDTQYF. CDR3 DNA: TGTGCCAGCAGTGAACAGCGGGGGGCGTCAGATACGCAGTATTTT.

The genes are TRBV28 and TRBJ2-3; TRBD2 matches 7 bases. From germline, CDR1 is MDHEN and CDR2 SYDVKM. CDR3 size: 15 residues. Trimming cost V 5 bases and J 5 bases; bases outside gene matches: 10. This CDR3 reads CASSGGEGLRDTQYF. In DNA form, the CDR3 reads TGTGCCAGCAGTGGGGGGGAGGGCCTAAGAGATACGCAGTATTTT.

The J gene is TRBJ1-1, the V gene TRBV9; 9 bases are shared with TRBD1. This CDR3 spans 15 amino acids. Per the germline V gene, CDR1 is SGDLS and CDR2 is YYNGEE. Trimming removed 3 bases from V and 1 base from J; junction bases left unmatched: 4. This CDR3 is CASSARGQGNTEAFF. Written as DNA, the CDR3 is TGTGCCAGCAGCGCCCGGGGACAGGGGAACACTGAAGCTTTCTTT.

The chain couples TRBV11-2 to TRBJ2-2; possible D gene TRBD1, 6 bases. Trimming removed 1 base from V and 3 bases from J, with 18 bases in between. Looked up from germline, CDR1 is SGHAT and CDR2 is FQNNGV. The CDR3 extends over 18 amino acids. DNA of the CDR3: TGTGCCAGCAGCTTAGGAGGGCTCTGGGGGCCGGACACCGGGGAGCTGTTTTTT. This gives the protein CASSLGGLWGPDTGELFF. Together with reference TRBV11-2 and TRBJ2-2, the CDR3 gives the full variable domain: EAGVAQSPRYKIIEKRQSVAFWCNPISGHATLYWYQQILGQGPKLLIQFQNNGVVDDSQLPKDRFSAERLKGVDSTLKIQPAKLEDSAVYLCASSLGGLWGPDTGELFFGEGSRLTVL.

The genes are TRBV5-1 and TRBJ1-6, with TRBD1 identical over 8 bases. V dropped 4 bases and J dropped 8; count of bases not matched to a gene: 5. CDR3 length: 14 amino acids. Germline CDR1 is SGHRS and CDR2 is YFSETQ. CDR3 in DNA: TGCGCCAGCAGCGTGGGACAGGAGGATTCACCCCTCCACTTT. It codes for CASSVGQEDSPLHF. Filled out from reference TRBV5-1 and TRBJ1-6, the complete variable domain reads KAGVTQTPRYLIKTRGQQVTLSCSPISGHRSVSWYQQTPGQGLQFLFEYFSETQRNKGNFPGRFSGRQFSNSRSEMNVSTLELGDSALYLCASSVGQEDSPLHFGNGTRLTVT.

This clone was recorded once. V gene TRBV10-2 combines with J gene TRBJ2-1; 8 bases fit TRBD1. The CDR3 totals 13 residues. Germline V gene sequence: CDR1 WSHSY, CDR2 SAAADI. V was clipped by 8 bases and J by 5 bases; unmatched bases: 5. CDR3 residues: CASGGQGNNEQFF. The DNA of the CDR3 is TGCGCCAGCGGTGGACAGGGAAACAATGAGCAGTTCTTC.

This chain joins TRBV6-5 and TRBJ1-2, with TRBD1 as a possible D gene (5 bases). Germline V gene sequence: CDR1 MNHEY, CDR2 SVGAGI. This CDR3 region has 12 residues. V lost 8 bases and J lost 4, with 11 bases in between. CDR3 amino acids: CASFRGGYGYTF. CDR3 in DNA: TGTGCCAGCTTTCGGGGGGGCTATGGCTACACCTTC.

The V and J genes are TRBV6-5 and TRBJ1-2; TRBD1 matches at 9 bases. V trimming: 6 bases; J trimming: 7 bases; junction bases outside the gene matches: 12. Per the germline V gene, CDR1 is MNHEY and CDR2 is SVGAGI. The CDR3 has 15 amino acids. CDR3: CASRRTGTGLRGYTF. The CDR3 coding sequence is TGTGCCAGCAGGAGGACCGGGACAGGGCTTCGTGGCTACACCTTC.